A selection of T cell receptor beta chains follows, all from one sample in a study of blood T cell repertoires in COVID-19. The repertoire was sequenced with immunoSEQ multiplex PCR; TCRdb's copy has only in-frame clones and lacks some. The sample holds about 280,000 clones; 70% to 90% are singletons and the top ten take around 10%. The sample was peripheral blood. These receptors originate from a woman between 70 and 85 years old with acute or convalescent COVID-19. Both conserved end residues are part of each CDR3. A D gene is named only where the DNA matches it firmly. Clone size, where shown, is once, few, many, or a class for clones that have expanded.

clone_size | j_call | d_call | v_call | cdr3_length | cdr3_nt | cdr3_aa
NA | TRBJ1-5 | NA | TRBV9 | 15 | TGTGCCAGCAGCGCCCAGGGTCAGGTGGGTCAGCCCCAGCATTTT | CASSAQGQVGQPQHF
NA | TRBJ2-7 | NA | TRBV4-1 | 13 | TGCGCCAGCAGCCGAGGGGGAGGGTACGAGCAGTACTTC | CASSRGGGYEQYF
NA | TRBJ2-1 | TRBD1 | TRBV6-5 | 14 | TGTGCCAGCAGTCGGGACAGAATATACAATGAGCAGTTCTTC | CASSRDRIYNEQFF
NA | TRBJ2-3 | TRBD2 | TRBV19 | 16 | TGTGCCAGTAGTATCCTAACTAGCGGGGGGAAAGATACGCAGTATTTT | CASSILTSGGKDTQYF
NA | TRBJ2-1 | TRBD1 | TRBV6-5 | 13 | TGTGCCAGCAGGGGGACAGAGAGGAATGAGCAGTTCTTC | CASRGTERNEQFF
few | TRBJ1-5 | NA | TRBV18 | 15 | TGTGCCAGCTCACCCAACAGCTATAGCAATCAGCCCCAGCATTTT | CASSPNSYSNQPQHF
NA | TRBJ1-1 | NA | TRBV3-1/TRBV3-2 | 16 | TGTGCCAGCAGCCAAGATGGGGGGTCATGGGGCACTGAAGCTTTCTTT | CASSQDGGSWGTEAFF
NA | TRBJ2-5 | NA | TRBV30 | 15 | TGTGCCTGGAGTGCAAGGGGTCTTTGGCGGGAGACCCAGTACTTC | CAWSARGLWRETQYF
NA | TRBJ2-3 | NA | TRBV7-8 | 15 | TGTGCCAGCAGCTTAAATTGGGGGAGGACAGATACGCAGTATTTT | CASSLNWGRTDTQYF
few | TRBJ1-3 | NA | TRBV7-8 | 14 | TGTGCCAGCAGCTTGGGCAGATCTGGAAACACCATATATTTT | CASSLGRSGNTIYF
NA | TRBJ1-1 | NA | TRBV28 | 14 | TGTGCCAGCCCTGGTGGAGGGCTGAACACTGAAGCTTTCTTT | CASPGGGLNTEAFF
NA | TRBJ2-7 | TRBD1 | TRBV6-5 | 14 | TGTGCCAGCAGCCGACAGGGTATGACCTACGAGCAGTACTTC | CASSRQGMTYEQYF
NA | TRBJ2-3 | NA | TRBV4-2 | 16 | TGTGCCAGCAGCCAAGCTGCGGGGTTCACCACAGATACGCAGTATTTT | CASSQAAGFTTDTQYF
NA | TRBJ1-2 | NA | TRBV5-1 | 14 | TGCGCCAGCAGCTTCGACAGCGTATTTGATGGCTACACCTTC | CASSFDSVFDGYTF
NA | TRBJ1-1 | NA | TRBV18 | 13 | TGTGCCAGCTCAGGCGACAAGAACACTGAAGCTTTCTTT | CASSGDKNTEAFF
NA | TRBJ1-4 | NA | TRBV15 | 14 | TGTGCCACCGCCTTAGGGGAAGTAGATGAAAAACTGTTTTTT | CATALGEVDEKLFF
NA | TRBJ2-1 | TRBD2 | TRBV2 | 16 | TGTGCCAGCAGCGCTAGCGGGGGGGGCAAATACAATGAGCAGTTCTTC | CASSASGGGKYNEQFF
NA | TRBJ2-7 | NA | TRBV2 | 13 | TGTGCCAGCCGAGCCCTTATCCGGTACGAGCAGTACTTC | CASRALIRYEQYF
NA | TRBJ2-5 | TRBD1 | TRBV7-2 | 16 | TGTGCCAGCAGCTCACCCAAAGGGACAGGGGTAGAGACCCAGTACTTC | CASSSPKGTGVETQYF
once | TRBJ2-7 | NA | TRBV18 | 13 | TGTGCCAGCTCACCACGCAAACAGGGAGAGCAGTACTTC | CASSPRKQGEQYF
NA | TRBJ1-6 | NA | TRBV30 | 13 | TGTGCCTGGAGTGTGCACACGAATTCACCCCTCCACTTT | CAWSVHTNSPLHF